This TCR beta chain was sequenced during a study of vaccination and CD4 T cells after COVID-19. Regarding this clonotype: Its antigen is not identified.

Sequencing of DNA taken from cultured CD4+ T cells relied on the Oncomine TCR Beta short-read assay. Using the QIAamp micro DNA kit, genomic DNA was extracted from the CD4+ T cells that had been cultured. Via MiXCR, TCRdb re-called the PCR reads, giving one row per CDR3 protein. In the table there are around 6,800 distinct CDR3 sequences, 70% to 80% of which are singletons. Trimming removed 2 bases from V and 3 bases from J; junction bases left unmatched: 3. The CDR3 spans 15 residues. CDR1 SEHNR and CDR2 FQNEAQ come from the germline V gene (reference sequence). Noted treatment: approximately nine-day PBMC culture with coronavirus spike peptide pools or control peptides (ViraFEST assay).

The receptor's source is a human donor who had recovered from COVID-19. The material sequenced was CD4+ T cells from blood, cultured in vitro. The J gene is TRBJ2-2, the V gene TRBV7-9, with 7 bases lining up with TRBD1. CDR3 DNA: TGTGCCAGCAGCTTAAGGGGGCGGGACACCGGGGAGCTGTTTTTT. Its translation is CASSLRGRDTGELFF.